The 27 T cell receptor beta chains below come from one sample, sequenced in a study of identical twins. TCRdb fed the 5' RACE reads into MiXCR, producing one record per CDR3 protein. The profile shows 700,000 or so distinct CDR3 sequences, approximately 9% of them singletons. This sample also appeared in a second study, on yellow fever vaccine responses in identical twins.

Sequenced input: PBMCs. Receptors originate from a woman aged 18-29 years in good health.

This clonotype came up a few times. V usage is TRBV6-1 and J usage is TRBJ2-5, with 11 bases that match TRBD2. This CDR3 contains 15 residues. Unmatched junction bases numbered 10, after V lost 6 bases and J lost 7 bases. CDR1 is MNHNS and CDR2 is SASEGT in the germline V gene. CDR3 bases: TGTGCCAGCAGCCCCGCTAGCGGGGGGTTAGGGACCCAGTACTTC. It is translated as CASSPASGGLGTQYF.

This sequence joins TRBV29-1 and TRBJ2-5; D call uncertain. The V end was cut by 6 bases, the J end by 5 bases, with 10 bases between. The CDR3 sequence is 11 residues long. Germline CDR1 reads SQVTM; CDR2 reads ANQGSEA. In DNA form, the CDR3 reads TGCAGCGTCGCCATGGGGGAGACCCAGTACTTC. This encodes CSVAMGETQYF.

This clonotype was counted many times. The chain recombines TRBV12-3 or TRBV12-4 with TRBJ1-2, with D possibly being TRBD1 (6 bases). V was shortened by 7 bases and J by 2 bases, with 14 bases between the two germline ends. The CDR3 is 14 residues long. CDR3 region: CASTQHGQNYGYTF. The CDR3 nucleotides read TGTGCCAGCACCCAACACGGACAGAACTATGGCTACACCTTC.

There are many counts of this clonotype. This chain links TRBV7-9 with TRBJ1-4; 9 bases are a match to TRBD1. After removal of 4 bases from V and 5 bases from J, the junction contained 5 bases not matched to a gene. Germline CDR1 reads SEHNR; CDR2 reads FQNEAQ (reference sequence). CDR3 size: 15 residues. The DNA for the CDR3 is TGTGCCAGCAGCTCGGGGACAGGGCTGAATGAAAAACTGTTTTTT. Its translation is CASSSGTGLNEKLFF.

The DNA of the CDR3 is TGCAGCGTTGTCCGGGGTGCGGGGGACTCGGATACGCAGTATTTT. It encodes CSVVRGAGDSDTQYF. The chain joins TRBV29-1 to TRBJ2-3, with 7 bases identical to TRBD2. This CDR3 comprises 15 residues. Germline trimming cut 4 bases from V and 6 bases from J; bases unmatched to any gene: 13. Per the germline V gene, CDR1 is SQVTM and CDR2 is ANQGSEA.

This clonotype was recorded many times. This chain links TRBV5-1 with TRBJ2-1; a weak D match, TRBD2 (6 bases). Germline V CDR1 and CDR2: SGHRS, YFSETQ. The CDR3 is 15 amino acids. V was trimmed by 3 bases and J by 0 bases, leaving 10 bases between them. CDR3 sequence: CASSYWEDSYNEQFF. The CDR3 DNA is TGCGCCAGCAGCTACTGGGAGGACTCCTACAATGAGCAGTTCTTC.

About this clonotype itself: The junction departs from germline at one end; a sequencing error may be responsible. V and J are TRBV5-1 and TRBJ2-7; 7 bases align to TRBD2. The germline CDR1 and CDR2 sequences are SGHRS and YFSETQ. CDR3 length: 15 amino acids. The CDR3 region has the DNA TGCGCCAGCAGCCCCGCCGGCCAGCGGGAATACGGGCAGTACTTC. Its translation: CASSPAGQREYGQYF.

The rearrangement joins TRBV28 to TRBJ1-1, with TRBD1 matching 9 bases. CDR3 length: 14 amino acids. Germline CDR1 and CDR2: MDHEN and SYDVKM. The trim removed 5 bases at V and 8 bases at J, leaving 9 bases unmatched. This chain's CDR3 is CASSHGQGTLEAFF. Here the CDR3 DNA reads TGTGCCAGCAGTCATGGACAGGGGACACTGGAAGCTTTCTTT.

This clonotype was found many times. J is TRBJ1-1 and V is TRBV15; unclear D gene. Trimming removed 0 bases at V and 1 base at J, with 9 bases between. This CDR3 comprises 15 residues. Germline CDR1 is LNHNV and CDR2 is YYDKDF (reference sequence). The CDR3 protein is CATSRDRGSNTEAFF. CDR3 bases: TGTGCCACCAGCAGAGATCGGGGATCGAACACTGAAGCTTTCTTT.

In its sample, this clonotype was seen many times. The V and J genes are TRBV29-1 and TRBJ2-5; 9 nucleotides match TRBD2. Germline V gene lookup returns CDR1 SQVTM and CDR2 ANQGSEA. V shed 2 bases, J shed 4 bases, and the junction held 8 bases outside the gene matches. This CDR3 contains 15 residues. CDR3 amino acids: CSVEPLAGVGETQYF. As DNA, the CDR3 is TGCAGCGTTGAACCTTTAGCGGGAGTCGGAGAGACCCAGTACTTC.

The V call is TRBV2, the J call TRBJ2-3, with 7 bases that match TRBD2. The CDR3 sequence is 13 residues long. Looked up from germline, CDR1 is SNHLY and CDR2 is FYNNEI. J gave up 4 bases and V 9 bases, and 7 bases lay outside the gene matches. Here the CDR3 DNA reads TGTGCCAGTACAAGCGGGGTGTCAGATACGCAGTATTTT. Residues: CASTSGVSDTQYF. Looking up the rest from reference TRBV2 and TRBJ2-3 gives the full variable domain: EPEVTQTPSHQVTQMGQEVILRCVPISNHLYFYWYRQILGQKVEFLVSFYNNEISEKSEIFDDQFSVERPDGSNFTLKIRSTKLEDSAMYFCASTSGVSDTQYFGPGTRLTVL.

This chain joins TRBV7-8 and TRBJ2-5; tentatively, D is TRBD1 or TRBD2 (6 bases each). V lost 2 bases to trimming and J lost 4 bases, with 17 bases between them. In germline, CDR1 is SGHVS, CDR2 FQNEAQ. The CDR3 has 16 residues. The CDR3 region is CASSLWDSGGPETQYF. In DNA form, the CDR3 reads TGTGCCAGCAGCTTATGGGATTCCGGGGGCCCAGAGACCCAGTACTTC.

The rearrangement links TRBV5-1 to TRBJ2-5, with a tentative D call TRBD2 (6 bases). V was shortened by 4 bases and J by 4 bases, with 20 bases between the two germline ends. CDR3 size: 16 residues. Germline V gene lookup returns CDR1 SGHRS and CDR2 YFSETQ. The CDR3 here is CASSRERGYDRETQYF. The CDR3 DNA reads TGCGCCAGCAGCAGGGAACGGGGGTATGATAGAGAGACCCAGTACTTC. The complete variable domain, with remaining parts taken from reference TRBV5-1 and TRBJ2-5, reads KAGVTQTPRYLIKTRGQQVTLSCSPISGHRSVSWYQQTPGQGLQFLFEYFSETQRNKGNFPGRFSGRQFSNSRSEMNVSTLELGDSALYLCASSRERGYDRETQYFGPGTRLLVL.

The J gene is TRBJ2-5, the V gene TRBV19; 10 nucleotides line up with TRBD2. This CDR3 has 16 amino acids. Germline CDR1 and CDR2: LNHDA and SQIVND (reference sequence). V lost 5 bases, J lost 3 bases, and 9 bases stayed unmatched. The CDR3 nucleotides are TGTGCCAGTAGTGAGAGGCCGGGACTAGCGAAAGAGACCCAGTACTTC. Protein product: CASSERPGLAKETQYF.

In its sample, this clonotype was seen many times. The CDR3 reads CASSYGQTTNYGYTF. The CDR3 DNA reads TGTGCCAGCAGCTACGGACAGACTACTAACTATGGCTACACCTTC. The chain joins TRBV6-2 or TRBV6-3 to TRBJ1-2, with a possible D match to TRBD1 (6 bases). The ends were cut back, 6 bases at V and 0 bases at J, with 14 bases in the middle. Germline CDR1 reads MNHEY; CDR2 reads SVGEGT. The CDR3 totals 15 residues.

The gene calls are TRBV28 and TRBJ2-7; a weak D match, TRBD1 (6 bases). The V end was cut by 7 bases, the J end by 10 bases, with 26 bases between. CDR1 and CDR2 (germline): MDHEN, SYDVKM. This CDR3 is built from 15 residues. The CDR3 DNA reads TGTGCCAGCAATTCCCTTTACAGGGATAAAAGCCTACAGTACTTC. It yields the protein CASNSLYRDKSLQYF.

This clonotype was observed a few times. The chain links TRBV5-1 to TRBJ2-7, with 12 bases lining up with TRBD2. This CDR3 has 16 residues. Germline V gene sequence: CDR1 SGHRS, CDR2 YFSETQ. Trimming at V came to 3 bases and at J to 4 bases, leaving 8 bases not matched to a gene. The CDR3 region is CASSSRTSGDVYEQYF. Here the CDR3 DNA reads TGCGCCAGCAGCTCTCGGACTAGCGGGGATGTTTACGAGCAGTACTTC. Looking up the rest from reference TRBV5-1 and TRBJ2-7 gives the full variable domain: KAGVTQTPRYLIKTRGQQVTLSCSPISGHRSVSWYQQTPGQGLQFLFEYFSETQRNKGNFPGRFSGRQFSNSRSEMNVSTLELGDSALYLCASSSRTSGDVYEQYFGPGTRLTVT.

The chain is built from TRBV12-3 or TRBV12-4 and TRBJ2-5, with 12 nucleotides matching TRBD2. The CDR3 is 15 amino acids. The V and J ends lost 7 bases and 2 bases, in that order; junction bases with no gene match: 5. The CDR3 nucleotides are TGTGCCAGCAACCCTAGCGGGGGGGGGCAAGAGACCCAGTACTTC. Protein product: CASNPSGGGQETQYF.

This clonotype was seen a few times. The gene calls are TRBV11-1 and TRBJ2-1, with TRBD1 identical over 7 bases. Germline assignment: CDR1 SGHAT and CDR2 FQDESV (reference sequence). This CDR3 comprises 18 residues. V shed 1 base and J 8 bases; nucleotides not matched to a gene: 17. The CDR3 reads CASSLDPTGSLYGDEQFF. The CDR3 DNA sequence: TGTGCCAGCAGCTTAGACCCGACAGGGTCCTTATATGGAGATGAGCAGTTCTTC.

This clonotype was counted between two and nine times. This rearrangement joins TRBV30 to TRBJ1-1; no clear D. The germline V gene encodes CDR1 GTSNPN and CDR2 SVGIG (reference sequence). Trimming took 2 bases from V and 6 from J, leaving 16 bases between them. This CDR3 spans 14 amino acids. The CDR3 is CAWSLDTTAAEAFF. CDR3 DNA sequence: TGTGCCTGGAGTTTAGACACCACCGCGGCTGAAGCTTTCTTT.

This clonotype has a count of ten or more. The rearrangement links TRBV7-2 to TRBJ1-4; 8 nucleotides match TRBD1. The CDR3 is made up of 15 amino acids. Germline V gene lookup returns CDR1 SGHTA and CDR2 FQGNSA. Unmatched junction bases numbered 10, after V lost 6 bases and J lost 7 bases. DNA for the CDR3: TGTGCCAGCAGTTGGGGGCAGGGGGCAGGTGAAAAACTGTTTTTT. Translating it yields CASSWGQGAGEKLFF.

This clonotype was picked up a small number of times. The chain is built from TRBV20-1 and TRBJ2-7; D is tentatively TRBD1 or TRBD2 (5 bases each). V dropped 6 bases and J dropped 2 bases, with 20 bases sitting between them. The CDR3 totals 15 residues. CDR1 DFQATT and CDR2 SNEGSKA come from the germline V gene (reference sequence). This CDR3 is CSAPRTGQAAYEQYF. DNA of the CDR3: TGCAGTGCCCCCCGAACGGGGCAAGCGGCCTACGAGCAGTACTTC.

This chain uses TRBV28 with TRBJ2-3; TRBD2 agrees at 9 bases. This CDR3 is 21 amino acids long. V trimming: 6 bases; J trimming: 6 bases; junction bases outside the gene matches: 28. Germline assignment: CDR1 MDHEN and CDR2 SYDVKM. CDR3: CASRPGTSWGGDPPLWDTQYF. CDR3 nucleotide sequence: TGTGCCAGCAGGCCGGGGACTAGCTGGGGGGGGGACCCACCTTTATGGGATACGCAGTATTTT.

The rearrangement joins TRBV5-6 to TRBJ2-1; either TRBD1 or TRBD2 may fit D (5 bases each). Germline V CDR1 and CDR2: SGHDT, YYEEEE. The CDR3 is made up of 13 amino acids. V lost 5 bases, J lost 6 bases, and 12 bases lay in between. CDR3 DNA: TGTGCCAGCAGGGGGCTAGAGGGCAATGAGCAGTTCTTC. Translated: CASRGLEGNEQFF.

This clonotype has only a few counts. The rearrangement joins TRBV7-9 to TRBJ2-5; no reliable D call. Trimming shortened V by 2 bases and J by 5 bases, and 9 bases separated the two germline ends. Germline V gene lookup returns CDR1 SEHNR and CDR2 FQNEAQ (reference sequence). This CDR3 has 13 amino acids. This CDR3 is CASSLSSVETQYF. The DNA of the CDR3 is TGTGCCAGCAGCTTAAGCAGCGTGGAGACCCAGTACTTC.

The chain has TRBV19 and TRBJ2-1; D possibly corresponds to TRBD2 (5 bases). The CDR3 is made up of 17 amino acids. The germline gives CDR1 LNHDA, CDR2 SQIVND (reference sequence). The ends were cut back, 0 bases at V and 5 bases at J, with 17 bases in the middle. DNA of the CDR3: TGTGCCAGTAGTATAGATAACTTCCAGCGGCTTAACAATGAGCAGTTCTTC. Protein: CASSIDNFQRLNNEQFF.

In this sample, this clonotype turned up a few times. The chain recombines TRBV19 with TRBJ1-1; TRBD1 aligns across 9 bases. This CDR3 has 14 amino acids. Unmatched junction bases numbered 9, after V lost 5 bases and J lost 8 bases. CDR1 is LNHDA and CDR2 is SQIVND in the germline V gene (reference sequence). This CDR3 reads CASSAGTGFSEAFF. The CDR3 DNA is TGTGCCAGTAGTGCCGGGACAGGGTTCTCCGAAGCTTTCTTT.